This T cell receptor (beta chain) derives from a study of PD-1 blockade in classical Hodgkin lymphoma. Study observations and caveats: Whereas CD4+ TCR diversity had risen significantly by C4D1, CD8+ TCR diversity had not.

For this clone: As yet, its antigen is unknown.

Some clones are missing from TCRdb's copy, which holds only in-frame ones; the method was immunoSEQ multiplex PCR. In the table there are about 93,000 clones, approximately 78% of which are singletons. Time point in this sample: cycle 4 day 1 (C4D1), after six to seven weeks of nivolumab. All the patients suffered relapse after autologous stem cell transplantation, and brentuximab vedotin exposure differed. The TCR was taken from a human donor with classical Hodgkin lymphoma. Source: peripheral blood mononuclear cells (PBMCs), taken before the fourth cycle of nivolumab.

CDR3 DNA: TGTGCCAGCTCCGGCGGGTACTACAATGAGCAGTTCTTC. This encodes CASSGGYYNEQFF. The chain employs TRBV18 and TRBJ2-1; a weak D match, TRBD2 (5 bases). Trimming left V 6 bases short and J 3 bases short, with 9 bases between. CDR1 is KGHSH, CDR2 LQKENI, per germline. There are 13 residues in the CDR3. Drawing the rest from reference TRBV18 and TRBJ2-1, the complete variable domain is NAGVMQNPRHLVRRRGQEARLRCSPMKGHSHVYWYRQLPEEGLKFMVYLQKENIIDESGMPKERFSAEFPKEGPSILRIQQVVRGDSAAYFCASSGGYYNEQFFGPGTRLTVL.